This entry is about one TCR beta chain. What it binds is unknown. The entry originates in a study of beta chain features in type 1 diabetes. The germline V gene has CDR1 KGHSH and CDR2 LQKENI. J gave up 2 bases and V 2 bases, and 7 bases lay outside the gene matches. The length of the CDR3 is 16 residues. The investigators reverse transcribed all of the isolated RNA, so they sequenced expressed TCRB transcripts. Profiling relied on immunoSEQ multiplex PCR, and the TCRdb table lists in-frame clones only, not all of them. The data show 350,000 to 450,000 clones, roughly 12% seen once. Study-wide points: Across all four CD4+ subsets, people with type 1 diabetes showed modestly shorter TCRB CDR3s.

This sequence originates from a woman in her late teens or twenties with type 1 diabetes. Sequenced material: naive CD4+ T cells from blood. V gene TRBV18 combines with J gene TRBJ2-7, with 9 bases aligning to TRBD1. In nucleotides, the CDR3 is TGTGCCAGCTCACCAACCGGGACAGGGCTCCCCTACGAGCAGTACTTC. Its protein is CASSPTGTGLPYEQYF. The full variable domain, in which reference TRBV18 and TRBJ2-7 provide the parts outside the CDR3, is NAGVMQNPRHLVRRRGQEARLRCSPMKGHSHVYWYRQLPEEGLKFMVYLQKENIIDESGMPKERFSAEFPKEGPSILRIQQVVRGDSAAYFCASSPTGTGLPYEQYFGPGTRLTVT.